This T cell receptor beta chain was sequenced for a study of molecular identifiers for immune sequencing clone quantification. Findings and limits, study-wide: Under 1% of molecules in naive cells, but over 98% of effector molecules, belonged to clones above 20 RNA copies.

Each library that profiled naive CD8 cells came from roughly 20,000 to 1,000,000 sorted cells with 10%, 30% or 50% RNA. There are 14 residues in the CDR3. CDR1 MNHEY and CDR2 SMNVEV come from the germline V gene (reference sequence). The V gene lost 5 bases and the J gene lost 2 bases, with 12 bases spanning the gap. With respect to this clonotype: Its antigen is unidentified.

TCRdb re-called the PCR reads through MiXCR, storing one row per CDR3 protein. The data hold nearly 55,000 distinct CDR3 sequences, with around 34% observed a single time. This TCR was recovered from a human donor in good health. Some libraries in this study had Jurkat cell RNA spiked in. Specimen: naive CD8+ T cells from blood, with Jurkat cell RNA spiked in. Specified subset: FACS-sorted CD8+CD4-CCR7+CD45RA+ naive T cells. The chain has TRBV27 and TRBJ2-5; tentative D call: TRBD1 (6 bases). The CDR3 DNA reads as TGTGCCAGCAGTCCGACAGGCTTACAAGAGACCCAGTACTTC. Translated, it gives CASSPTGLQETQYF.